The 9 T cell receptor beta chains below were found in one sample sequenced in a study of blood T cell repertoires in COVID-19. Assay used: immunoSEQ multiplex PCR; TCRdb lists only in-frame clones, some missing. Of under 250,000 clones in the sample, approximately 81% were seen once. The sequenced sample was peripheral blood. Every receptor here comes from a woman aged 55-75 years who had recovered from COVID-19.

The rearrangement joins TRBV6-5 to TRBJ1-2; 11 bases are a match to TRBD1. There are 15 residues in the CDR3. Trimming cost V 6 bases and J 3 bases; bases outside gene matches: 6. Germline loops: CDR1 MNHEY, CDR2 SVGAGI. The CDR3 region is CASSGGTGGDYGYTF. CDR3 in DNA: TGTGCCAGCAGCGGGGGGACAGGGGGAGACTATGGCTACACCTTC.

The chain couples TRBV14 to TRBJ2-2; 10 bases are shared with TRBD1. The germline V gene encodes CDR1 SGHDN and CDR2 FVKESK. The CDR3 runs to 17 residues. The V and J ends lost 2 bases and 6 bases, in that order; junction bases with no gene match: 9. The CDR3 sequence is CASSQLRTGGSAGELFF. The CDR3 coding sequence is TGTGCCAGCAGCCAACTTAGGACAGGGGGATCGGCCGGGGAGCTGTTTTTT.

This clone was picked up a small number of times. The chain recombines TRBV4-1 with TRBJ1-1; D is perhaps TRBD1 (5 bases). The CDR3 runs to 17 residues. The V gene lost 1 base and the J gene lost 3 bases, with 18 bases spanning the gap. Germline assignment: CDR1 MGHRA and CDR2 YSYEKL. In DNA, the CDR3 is TGCGCCAGCAGCCAAGTCTTGGGGGAGAGGGAGGACACTGAAGCTTTCTTT. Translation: CASSQVLGEREDTEAFF.

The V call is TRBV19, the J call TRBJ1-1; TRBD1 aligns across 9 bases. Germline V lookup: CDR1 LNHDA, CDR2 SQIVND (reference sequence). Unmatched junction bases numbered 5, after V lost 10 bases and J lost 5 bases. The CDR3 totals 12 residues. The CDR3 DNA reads TGTGCCACGAAAGGGACAGGGACTGAAGCTTTCTTT. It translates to CATKGTGTEAFF. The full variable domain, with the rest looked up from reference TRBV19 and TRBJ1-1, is DGGITQSPKYLFRKEGQNVTLSCEQNLNHDAMYWYRQDPGQGLRLIYYSQIVNDFQKGDIAEGYSVSREKKESFPLTVTSAQKNPTAFYLCATKGTGTEAFFGQGTRLTVV.

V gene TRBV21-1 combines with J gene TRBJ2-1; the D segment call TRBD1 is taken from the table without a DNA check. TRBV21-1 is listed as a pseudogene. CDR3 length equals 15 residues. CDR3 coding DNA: TGTGCCAGCACCGCCTTGTTGGGGGCAAAGAATGAGCAGTTCTTC. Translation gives CASTALLGAKNEQFF.

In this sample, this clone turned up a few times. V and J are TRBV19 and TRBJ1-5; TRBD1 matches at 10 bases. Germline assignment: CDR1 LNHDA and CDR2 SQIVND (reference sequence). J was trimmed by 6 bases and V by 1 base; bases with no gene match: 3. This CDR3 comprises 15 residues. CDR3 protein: CASSIADRGGQPQHF. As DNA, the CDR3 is TGTGCCAGTAGTATAGCGGACAGGGGGGGTCAGCCCCAGCATTTT.

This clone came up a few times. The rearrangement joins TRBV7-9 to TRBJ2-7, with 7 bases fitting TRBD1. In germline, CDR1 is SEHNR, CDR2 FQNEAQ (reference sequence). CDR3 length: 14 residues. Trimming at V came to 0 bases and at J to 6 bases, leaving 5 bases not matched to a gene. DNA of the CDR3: TGTGCCAGCAGCTTAGCTTTGTCAGGGGGCGAGCAGTACTTC. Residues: CASSLALSGGEQYF.

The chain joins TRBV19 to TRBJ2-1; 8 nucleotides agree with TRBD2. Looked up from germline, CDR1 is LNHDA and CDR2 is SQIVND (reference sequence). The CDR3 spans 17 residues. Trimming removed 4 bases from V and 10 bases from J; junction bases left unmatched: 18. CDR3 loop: CASSNFGLAGGMREQFF. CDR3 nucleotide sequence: TGTGCCAGTAGTAATTTCGGCCTGGCGGGGGGAATGAGGGAGCAGTTCTTC.

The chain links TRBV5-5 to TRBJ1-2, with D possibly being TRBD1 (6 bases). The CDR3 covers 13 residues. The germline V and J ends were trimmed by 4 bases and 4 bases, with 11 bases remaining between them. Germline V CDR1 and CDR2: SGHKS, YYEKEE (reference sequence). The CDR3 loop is CASSQGSGYGYTF. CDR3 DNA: TGTGCCAGCAGCCAGGGGTCGGGCTATGGCTACACCTTC.